This is a list of T cell receptor beta chains from one sample in a study of OX40 agonist ivuxolimab in advanced cancers. TCRdb's table, derived via immunoSEQ multiplex PCR, lists solely in-frame clones and lacks some. The data show more than 50,000 clones, approximately 80% seen once. The starting material was CD4+ or CD8+ T cells sorted from blood, obtained in a trial of the OX40 agonist ivuxolimab. These receptors originate from an adult with an advanced solid tumor such as melanoma, head and neck, liver or kidney cancer. Both conserved end residues are part of each CDR3. D genes are given only for firm matches. The listing skips clone size in some rows; elsewhere it reads once, few, many or a size class.

CASSEYGGKLFF	TGCGCCAGCAGTGAGTATGGTGGAAAACTGTTTTTT	-	TRBV10-1	TRBJ1-4	-
CASSLLSWGRDTEAFF	TGTGCCAGCAGCTTACTTTCGTGGGGCAGGGACACTGAAGCTTTCTTT	-	TRBV5-4	TRBJ1-1	-
CAISVTQDLNTEAFF	TGTGCCATCAGTGTGACGCAGGATTTGAACACTGAAGCTTTCTTT	-	TRBV10-3	TRBJ1-1	-
CASSLEAGTGVTGGYTF	TGCGCCAGCAGCTTGGAGGCCGGGACAGGGGTTACTGGGGGCTACACCTTC	TRBD1	TRBV5-1	TRBJ1-2	-
CASSLSTGITSEAFF	TGTGCCAGCAGCTTATCTACCGGGATCACGAGTGAAGCTTTCTTT	-	TRBV7-9	TRBJ1-1	-
CASSLVQGSNQPQHF	TGTGCCAGCAGCTTGGTACAGGGGAGCAATCAGCCCCAGCATTTT	TRBD1	TRBV5-5	TRBJ1-5	-
CASSSSQGSSGANVLTF	TGTGCCAGCAGCTCGTCGCAGGGTAGCTCTGGGGCCAACGTCCTGACTTTC	-	TRBV5-4	TRBJ2-6	-
CASSEAWTDSYEQYF	TGTGCCAGCAGTGAAGCTTGGACAGATTCCTACGAGCAGTACTTC	-	TRBV6-1	TRBJ2-7	few
CASKRDEKTQYF	TGTGCCAGCAAGAGGGACGAAAAGACCCAGTACTTC	-	TRBV28	TRBJ2-5	-
CASSPLPGPYGYTF	TGTGCCAGCAGCCCTCTTCCGGGGCCCTATGGCTACACCTTC	-	TRBV7-2	TRBJ1-2	-
CASRLTGANVLTF	TGTGCCAGCCGCCTTACTGGGGCCAACGTCCTGACTTTC	-	TRBV6-6	TRBJ2-6	once
CASSSGGPHTDTQYF	TGTGCCAGCAGCTCCGGGGGGCCCCACACAGATACGCAGTATTTT	-	TRBV5-4	TRBJ2-3	-
CASSFTSGGTGANVLTF	TGTGCCAGCAGCTTTACCAGTGGGGGGACCGGGGCCAACGTCCTGACTTTC	-	TRBV7-2	TRBJ2-6	-
CASSQGLRGPEAFF	TGCGCCAGCAGCCAGGGGCTCCGAGGCCCTGAAGCTTTCTTT	-	TRBV4-1	TRBJ1-1	-
CASSPVGGTSGTEAFF	TGTGCCAGCTCACCGGTTGGAGGGACCTCGGGCACTGAAGCTTTCTTT	-	TRBV18	TRBJ1-1	-
CATSRDSGVNEKLFF	TGTGCCACCAGCAGAGACTCGGGGGTTAATGAAAAACTGTTTTTT	-	TRBV15	TRBJ1-4	-
CASSLGVGRASNTQYF	TGCGCCAGCAGCTTGGGAGTCGGGAGGGCCTCAAATACGCAGTATTTT	TRBD2	TRBV5-1	TRBJ2-3	-
CASSLMVTQYF	TGCGCCAGCAGCTTAATGGTGACCCAGTACTTC	-	TRBV5-1	TRBJ2-5	-
CASSFRWQGYEQYF	TGTGCCAGCAGTTTTCGATGGCAGGGTTACGAGCAGTACTTC	-	TRBV28	TRBJ2-7	-
CASSPGRGLSYEQYF	TGTGCCAGCAGCCCGGGGAGGGGGCTATCCTACGAGCAGTACTTC	-	TRBV5-4	TRBJ2-7	-
CASSFIPDTQYF	TGCGCCAGCAGCTTTATACCAGATACGCAGTATTTT	-	TRBV5-1	TRBJ2-3	-
CASSQETRLGEQFF	TGTGCCAGCAGCCAGGAGACGAGGCTTGGTGAGCAGTTCTTC	-	TRBV7-9	TRBJ2-1	-
CASRADSYNSPLHF	TGTGCCAGCAGGGCAGACAGCTATAATTCACCCCTCCACTTT	-	TRBV6-5	TRBJ1-6	few
CASSGTGTGGNQPQHF	TGTGCCAGCAGCGGTACCGGGACAGGGGGCAATCAGCCCCAGCATTTT	TRBD1	TRBV28	TRBJ1-5	-
CASSPPGQGVWEQYF	TGTGCCAGCTCACCTCCGGGACAGGGGGTCTGGGAGCAGTACTTC	TRBD1	TRBV18	TRBJ2-7	-
CASSQEWRSGTGELFF	TGTGCCAGCAGCCAAGAATGGAGGAGCGGAACCGGGGAGCTGTTTTTT	-	TRBV4-2	TRBJ2-2	-
CASSPGIQETQYF	TGTGCCAGCTCCCCCGGGATCCAAGAGACCCAGTACTTC	-	TRBV18	TRBJ2-5	few
CASSPGTGGKNYGYTF	TGTGCCAGCAGCCCAGGGACAGGGGGCAAGAACTATGGCTACACCTTC	TRBD1	TRBV9	TRBJ1-2	-
CASSRLASGDTQYF	TGCGCCAGCAGTCGACTAGCGTCGGGAGATACGCAGTATTTT	TRBD2	TRBV10-2	TRBJ2-3	-
CASSPGTSYEQYF	TGTGCCAGCTCACCAGGGACATCCTACGAGCAGTACTTC	-	TRBV18	TRBJ2-7	-
CASSPTSGEQETQYF	TGTGCCAGCTCACCGACTAGCGGGGAGCAAGAGACCCAGTACTTC	TRBD2	TRBV18	TRBJ2-5	-
CASSQLSNTEAFF	TGCGCCAGCAGCCAACTATCGAACACTGAAGCTTTCTTT	-	TRBV4-3	TRBJ1-1	-
CSVGKANYGYTF	TGCAGCGTTGGTAAGGCGAACTATGGCTACACCTTC	-	TRBV29-1	TRBJ1-2	-
CAWSVPGIGPLNQPQHF	TGTGCCTGGAGTGTACCGGGGATTGGGCCTCTAAATCAGCCCCAGCATTTT	-	TRBV30	TRBJ1-5	-
CASRGIREQFF	TGTGCCAGCAGGGGCATCCGAGAGCAGTTCTTC	-	TRBV28	TRBJ2-1	-
CASSFGSSGRGEEQYF	TGTGCCAGCAGCTTCGGGTCTAGCGGGAGGGGGGAGGAGCAGTACTTC	TRBD2	TRBV11-2	TRBJ2-7	-
CASSIAGGADTQYF	TGTGCCAGCAGCATAGCGGGGGGGGCAGATACGCAGTATTTT	TRBD2	TRBV5-6	TRBJ2-3	few
CASSTLQGAYTEAFF	TGTGCCAGCAGCACCCTACAGGGGGCGTACACTGAAGCTTTCTTT	TRBD1	TRBV7-2	TRBJ1-1	-
CASSYRDKAYEQYF	TGTGCCAGCAGTTATCGGGACAAAGCCTACGAGCAGTACTTC	-	TRBV6-6	TRBJ2-7	-
CASSQRAGAAGELFF	TGTGCCAGCAGCCAGAGGGCAGGGGCGGCCGGGGAGCTGTTTTTT	-	TRBV25-1	TRBJ2-2	-
CASSHGLVGEKLFF	TGTGCCAGCAGCCATGGACTAGTCGGGGAAAAACTGTTTTTT	-	TRBV7-2	TRBJ1-4	-